The 4 T cell receptor beta chains in this list originate from one sample, sequenced in a study of T cells in women clearing cervical HPV infection. The table came from immunoSEQ multiplex PCR; TCRdb's copy has only in-frame clones and leaves some out. This repertoire comprises about 44,000 clones; its ten largest clones make up about 1.2%. The sample comprised blood buffy coat. Receptors were obtained from a woman between 18 and 69 years old with a cervical HPV16 infection that either progressed to CIN3+ or cleared (not recorded which).

The DNA read from the CDR3 is TGTGCCAGCAGCTGGGGGACAGTGGAATACTCG. Protein sequence: CASSWGTVEYS. In full, the CDR3 is CASSWGTVEYSQYF. V usage is TRBV7-2 and J usage is TRBJ2-3; TRBD1 matches at 7 bases. The CDR3 end is not reached by the read, which stops 3 residues before it; the germline J gene fills it in. Germline V gives CDR1 SGHTA, CDR2 FQGNSA. The CDR3 has 14 residues. Based on the CDR3 plus reference TRBV7-2 and TRBJ2-3, the full variable domain is GAGVSQSPSNKVTEKGKDVELRCDPISGHTALYWYRQSLGQGLEFLIYFQGNSAPDKSGLPSDRFSAERTGGSVSTLTIQRTQQEDSAVYLCASSWGTVEYSQYFGPGTRLTVL.

Remarks on this clone: The CDR3 extends 3 residues past the end of the read, so its final part is completed from the germline J gene. The gene calls are TRBV30 and TRBJ1-2, with a tentative D call TRBD1 (5 bases). Germline V gene sequence: CDR1 GTSNPN, CDR2 SVGIG (reference sequence). Between the trimmed V and J ends, which lost 0 bases and 4 bases, there was a span of 9 bases. The CDR3 contains 13 residues. CDR3 DNA (partial): TGTGCCTGGAGTGTCCGGGGGGGCTATGGC. Translated: CAWSVRGGYG. The complete CDR3 sequence is CAWSVRGGYGYTF.

In the case of this clone: The sequence runs out 3 residues before the end of the CDR3; the remainder is reconstructed from the germline J gene. This chain links TRBV20-1 with TRBJ1-6, with TRBD1 matching over 7 bases. Germline values: CDR1 DFQATT, CDR2 SNEGSKA (reference sequence). V gave up 3 bases and J gave up 3 bases; unmatched junction bases: 11. This CDR3 is built from 17 residues. The part of the CDR3 DNA that was read is TGCAGTGCTAGCCCCCTGACAGGGACGGACTATAATTCACCC. Amino acid sequence: CSASPLTGTDYNSP. The full CDR3 sequence reads CSASPLTGTDYNSPLHF.

A word on this clone: The read is 3 residues too short to cover the CDR3 end, so that end is filled in from the germline J gene. This chain connects TRBV5-1 to TRBJ2-5; the D gene is possibly TRBD2 (5 bases). V was clipped by 0 bases and J by 5 bases, with 8 bases between them. CDR3 length: 13 amino acids. The V gene's germline CDR1 is SGHRS and CDR2 YFSETQ. CDR3 sequence: CASSLDASETQYF. Incomplete CDR3 DNA: TGCGCCAGCAGCTTGGATGCTAGCGAGACC.